The 5 T cell receptor beta chains listed next were all sequenced from one sample in a study of cytomegalovirus exposure and HLA in healthy donors. The study ran its PCR with 60 Vbeta and 13 Jbeta primers. The repertoire was sequenced with immunoSEQ multiplex PCR; TCRdb's copy has only in-frame clones and lacks some. The sample has 150,000 to 200,000 clones, about four fifths seen once. The sequenced sample consisted of PBMCs. Source of these receptors: a female donor in good health and CMV-seronegative.

The sample holds one count of this clone. The rearrangement links TRBV4-1 to TRBJ2-5, with 11 bases identical to TRBD2. V trimming: 3 bases; J trimming: 9 bases; junction bases outside the gene matches: 12. CDR1 is MGHRA and CDR2 is YSYEKL in the germline V gene. The CDR3 runs to 16 residues. CDR3: CASSHQALAGGRAQYF. CDR3 nucleotides: TGCGCCAGCAGCCATCAGGCGCTAGCGGGGGGCCGGGCCCAGTACTTC.

The chain couples TRBV5-5 to TRBJ2-7; 9 bases match TRBD2. Per the germline V gene, CDR1 is SGHKS and CDR2 is YYEKEE (reference sequence). The length of the CDR3 is 16 residues. V lost 3 bases and J lost 1; bases outside the gene matches: 8. The CDR3 nucleotides are TGTGCCAGCAGCTCACTACAGACTAGCGGATCCTACGAGCAGTACTTC. Translated: CASSSLQTSGSYEQYF.

J is TRBJ2-1 and V is TRBV21-1; the tabulated D call, TRBD2, remains unverified against the DNA. TRBV21-1 is a listed pseudogene. This CDR3 spans 14 amino acids. The CDR3 bases are TGTGCCACCACAACCGGGACCGCGGGGGATGAGCAGTTCTTC. Amino acids: CATTTGTAGDEQFF.

The chain combines TRBV12-5 with TRBJ1-2; D not resolved. V was pared by 7 bases and J by 14 bases, with 8 bases between. Germline values: CDR1 LGHNT, CDR2 FRNRAP. This CDR3 comprises 8 residues. The DNA for the CDR3 is TGTGCTAGTGCGGTCCGAACCTTC. Its protein is CASAVRTF. Complete variable domain (other parts from reference TRBV12-5 and TRBJ1-2): DARVTQTPRHKVTEMGQEVTMRCQPILGHNTVFWYRQTMMQGLELLAYFRNRAPLDDSGMPKDRFSAEMPDATLATLKIQPSEPRDSAVYFCASAVRTFGSGTRLTVV.

This clone was recorded once. The chain combines TRBV6-1 with TRBJ2-5; D not certain. Gene TRBJ2-7 matches the end of the DNA better, so the J call may be wrong. Per germline, CDR1 MNHNS and CDR2 SASEGT. The CDR3 loop spans 12 amino acids. CDR3 loop: CASSGASYEQYF. CDR3 DNA sequence: TGTGCCAGCAGTGGGGCTTCCTACGAGCAGTACTTC.